This T cell receptor beta chain emerged from a study of T cells in Graves' hyperthyroidism and ophthalmopathy. Study-level points and caveats: Within blood appeared most thyroid clonotypes that had expanded above 0.001. Ophthalmopathy was distinguished from stable hyperthyroidism by 13 V-J signatures. Ophthalmopathy onset followed model prediction by a median approximately six months.

RNA transcripts were the template for amplifying TCR beta CDR3 regions. The TCR CDR3 first-round RT-PCR relied on the HTBI primer set. MiXCR was run by TCRdb on the multiplex PCR reads, yielding one entry per CDR3 protein. Of 480,000 or so distinct CDR3 sequences detected, about 45% appear once; the ten largest clones hold about two fifths. V lost 6 bases and J lost 0, with 15 bases in between. The CDR3 sequence is 17 residues long. Germline V CDR1 and CDR2: LNHDA, SQIVND (reference sequence). About this clonotype itself: No antigen is known for it.

Sequencing was performed on peripheral blood or thyroid tissue (not recorded which). The chain combines TRBV19 with TRBJ2-6, with a tentative D call TRBD2 (5 bases). The TCR was taken from an adult woman with Graves' disease, either hyperthyroidism or ophthalmopathy (not recorded which). The CDR3 sequence is CASSTGNSFSGANVLTF. CDR3 nucleotides: TGTGCCAGTAGCACCGGGAACTCTTTCTCTGGGGCCAACGTCCTGACTTTC.